This entry features one T cell receptor beta chain sequence. No cognate antigen has been identified for it. Base qualities are not provided; no much larger clone lies one nucleotide away. This specimen belongs to a study of PD-1 blockade in classical Hodgkin lymphoma (TCRdb year 2020). Notes on the research overall: Nivolumab dosing was 3 mg/kg intravenously every 2 weeks, continuing until either disease progression or unacceptable toxicity. A peripheral blood immune signature of response to PD-1 blockade in classical Hodgkin lymphoma was defined using TCR beta sequencing and CyTOF. The research as a whole found: Lower diversity was seen in patients whose nivolumab began less than 1 year after ASCT, and these patients were left out of later analyses so that immune reconstitution would not confound the results. CD4+ but not CD8+ TCR diversity rose significantly by C4D1 (p=0.0027 vs p=0.16), most apparent in complete responders (p=0.02). Baseline TCR diversity was reported to be lower in newly diagnosed patients than in healthy donors, and even lower in relapsed/refractory patients. The study covered only a single clinical trial cohort, and the causes of the repertoire differences, possibly disease activity or prior therapy, were still not defined. Trial patients with a complete response had baseline diversity similar to that of newly diagnosed patients, while partial responders and progressors had significantly lower diversity.

Genomic DNA was extracted with the Qiagen DNeasy kit from unsorted PBMCs and from negatively selected CD4+ and CD8+ fractions. Using primers that anneal to V and J segments, immunoSEQ multiplex PCR amplified the TCR beta CDR3 regions. A synthetic immune receptor repertoire was used to minimize amplification bias, and any remaining bias was removed computationally after sequencing. As for the original processing: Repertoire diversity was quantified as the Shannon entropy index using custom Python scripts. The unsorted, CD4+ and CD8+ repertoires were each analyzed separately, with the exception of combined analyses, where CD4+ and CD8+ sequences were merged in silico. Clonal expansion was defined as at least a 2-fold frequency increase after treatment relative to C1D1, with a pseudocount of 0.5 for undetected baseline clones. Singleton clones were defined as clones with 0 or 1 copy at C1D1, and non-singleton clones were defined as clones with 2 or more copies. By matching protein sequences in sorted samples from the same patient, clones expanded in unsorted samples were annotated as CD4+, CD8+ or unknown. Diversity changes from C1D1 to C4D1 were tested in paired samples using Wilcoxon tests. TCRdb carries this immuneACCESS record with in-frame sequences only. Its versions omit some clonotypes, under half of them owing to an unresolved V gene in the studies checked, with the rest unexplained. V and J calls and clone size are given by that table; D and trimming were obtained from the DNA. This sample is represented by about 23,000 clones; roughly 75% of them were singletons. The ten largest account for 15% to 20% of the sample.

Via the germline V gene, CDR1 is SQVTM and CDR2 ANQGSEA. Reading from cysteine to phenylalanine, the CDR3 counts 13 amino acids. The entry retains the CDR3 DNA only, 39 bases that are in frame from base 1. Germline trimming: 7 bases from V, 14 bases from J; junction bases outside gene matches: 17. In light of the paper, this sample's time point label describes: cycle 2 day 1 (C2D1) of nivolumab. All trial patients had relapsed after autologous stem cell transplantation, with cohorts A, B and C differing in prior brentuximab vedotin exposure. A total of roughly 57 patients with relapsed/refractory classical Hodgkin lymphoma made up the trial cohort, and each patient's best overall response was complete response, partial response or progressive disease. Trial patients were treated with single-agent nivolumab in the multi-cohort phase II CheckMate 205 trial. An independent review committee assessed best overall response using the 2007 International Working Group response criteria. PBMCs from the trial were collected at three points: immediately before nivolumab initiation (C1D1), and during therapy at cycle 2 day 1 and cycle 4 day 1. Peripheral blood was collected in 8 mL Vacutainer Cell Preparation Tubes, from which PBMCs were isolated by centrifugation and then cryopreserved.

This clonotype was sampled from a human donor with classical Hodgkin lymphoma. Sequenced material: peripheral blood mononuclear cells (PBMCs), taken before the second cycle of nivolumab. Recombination linked TRBV29-1 to TRBJ1-1, and TRBD1 aligns with 9 junction nucleotides. The nucleotides read TGCAGCGCCCGAACAGGGGGCGGACTGAACCGATTCTTT. Its protein reads: CSARTGGGLNRFF.